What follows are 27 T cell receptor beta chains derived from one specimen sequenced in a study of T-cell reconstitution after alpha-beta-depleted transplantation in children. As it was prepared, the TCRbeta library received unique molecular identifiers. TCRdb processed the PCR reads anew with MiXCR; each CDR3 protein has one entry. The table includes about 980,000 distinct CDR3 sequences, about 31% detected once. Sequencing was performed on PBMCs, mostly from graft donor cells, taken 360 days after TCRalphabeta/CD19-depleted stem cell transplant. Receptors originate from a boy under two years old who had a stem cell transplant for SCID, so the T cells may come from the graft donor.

For the CDR3, the DNA is TGTGCCAGCGAGTCGGGCAGGATCGGCAATCAGCCCCAGCATTTT. This gives the protein CASESGRIGNQPQHF. The chain joins TRBV2 to TRBJ1-5; D uncertain. From germline, CDR1 is SNHLY and CDR2 FYNNEI. The V end lost 8 bases, the J end lost 2 bases, and 16 bases lay between the germline ends. This CDR3 is 15 amino acids long.

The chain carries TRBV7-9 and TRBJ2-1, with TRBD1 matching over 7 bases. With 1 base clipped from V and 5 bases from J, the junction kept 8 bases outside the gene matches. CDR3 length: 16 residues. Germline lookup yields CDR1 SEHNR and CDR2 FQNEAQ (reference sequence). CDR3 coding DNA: TGTGCCAGCAGCTTAGGGTATGGACAGGCTGACAATGAGCAGTTCTTC. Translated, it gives CASSLGYGQADNEQFF.

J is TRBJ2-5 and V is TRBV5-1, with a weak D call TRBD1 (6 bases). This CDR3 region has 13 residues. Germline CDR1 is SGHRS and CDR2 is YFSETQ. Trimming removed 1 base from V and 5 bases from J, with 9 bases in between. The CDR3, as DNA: TGCGCCAGCAGCTTGAACAGGGCGGAGACCCAGTACTTC. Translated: CASSLNRAETQYF.

CDR3 protein: CASSSGRGNRVAGELFF. CDR3 in DNA: TGTGCCAGCAGCAGCGGTCGGGGGAACAGGGTCGCCGGGGAGCTGTTTTTT. V usage is TRBV9 and J usage is TRBJ2-2; D could derive from TRBD1 or TRBD2 (6 bases each). Germline values: CDR1 SGDLS, CDR2 YYNGEE. This CDR3 region has 17 residues. V gave up 4 bases and J gave up 6 bases, with 22 bases separating them.

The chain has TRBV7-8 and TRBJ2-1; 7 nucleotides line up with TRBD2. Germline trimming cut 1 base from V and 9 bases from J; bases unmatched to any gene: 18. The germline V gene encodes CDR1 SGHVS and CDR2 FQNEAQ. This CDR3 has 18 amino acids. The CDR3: CASSLDAVWAGATGEQFF. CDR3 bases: TGTGCCAGCAGCTTAGACGCCGTTTGGGCGGGAGCCACCGGTGAGCAGTTCTTC.

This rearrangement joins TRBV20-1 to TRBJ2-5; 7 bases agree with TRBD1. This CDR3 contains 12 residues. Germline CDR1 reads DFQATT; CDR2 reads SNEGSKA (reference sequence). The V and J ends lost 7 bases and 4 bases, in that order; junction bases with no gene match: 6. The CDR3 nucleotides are TGCAGTGTTAACGACAGGGCAGAGACCCAGTACTTC. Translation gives CSVNDRAETQYF.

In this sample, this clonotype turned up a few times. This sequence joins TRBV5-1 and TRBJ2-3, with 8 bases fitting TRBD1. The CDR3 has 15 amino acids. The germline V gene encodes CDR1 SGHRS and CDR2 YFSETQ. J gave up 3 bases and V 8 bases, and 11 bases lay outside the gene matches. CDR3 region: CASTLTGTGTDTQYF. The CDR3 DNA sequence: TGCGCCAGTACACTTACCGGGACAGGAACAGATACGCAGTATTTT.

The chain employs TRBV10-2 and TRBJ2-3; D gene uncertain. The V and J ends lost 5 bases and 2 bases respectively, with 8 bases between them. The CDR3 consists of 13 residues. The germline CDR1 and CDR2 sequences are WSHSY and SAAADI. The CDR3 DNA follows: TGCGCCAGCAGTCCGGACGTCACAGATACGCAGTATTTT. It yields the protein CASSPDVTDTQYF.

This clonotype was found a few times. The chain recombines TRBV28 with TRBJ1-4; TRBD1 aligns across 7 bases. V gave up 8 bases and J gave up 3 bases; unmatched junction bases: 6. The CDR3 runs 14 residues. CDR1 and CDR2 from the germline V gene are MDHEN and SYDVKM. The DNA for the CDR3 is TGTGCCAGCTGGCGACAGGGCTCTAATGAAAAACTGTTTTTT. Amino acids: CASWRQGSNEKLFF.

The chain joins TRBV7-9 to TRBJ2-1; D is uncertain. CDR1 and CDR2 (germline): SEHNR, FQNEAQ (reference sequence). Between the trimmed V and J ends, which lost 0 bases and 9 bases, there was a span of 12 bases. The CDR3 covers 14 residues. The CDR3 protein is CASSLAPGYGEQFF. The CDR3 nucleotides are TGTGCCAGCAGCTTAGCGCCGGGTTACGGTGAGCAGTTCTTC.

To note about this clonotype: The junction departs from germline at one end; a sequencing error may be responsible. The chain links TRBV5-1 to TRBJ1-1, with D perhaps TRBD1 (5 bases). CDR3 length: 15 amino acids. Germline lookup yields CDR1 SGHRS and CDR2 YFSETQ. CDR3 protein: CASSLVGTMNTEAFF. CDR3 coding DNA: TGTGCCAGCAGTTTAGTCGGGACGATGAACACTGAAGCTTTCTTT.

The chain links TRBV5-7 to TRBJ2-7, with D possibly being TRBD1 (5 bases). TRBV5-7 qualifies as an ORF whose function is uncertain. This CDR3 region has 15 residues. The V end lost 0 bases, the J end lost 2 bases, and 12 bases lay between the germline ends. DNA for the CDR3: TGTGCCAGCAGCTTGGTCCAGGGAATTCCCTACGAGCAGTACTTC. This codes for CASSLVQGIPYEQYF.

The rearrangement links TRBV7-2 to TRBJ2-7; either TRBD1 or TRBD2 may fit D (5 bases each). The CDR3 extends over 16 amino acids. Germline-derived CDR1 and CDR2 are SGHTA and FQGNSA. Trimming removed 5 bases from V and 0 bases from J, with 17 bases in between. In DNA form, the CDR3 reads TGTGCCAGCAGCAAAGAACCCGGGACGGCCTCCTACGAGCAGTACTTC. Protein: CASSKEPGTASYEQYF.

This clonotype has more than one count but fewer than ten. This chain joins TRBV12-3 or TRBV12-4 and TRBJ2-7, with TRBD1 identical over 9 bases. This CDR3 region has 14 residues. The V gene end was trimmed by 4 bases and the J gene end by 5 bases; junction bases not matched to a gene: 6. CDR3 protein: CASSSEDRGHEQYF. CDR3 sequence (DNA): TGTGCCAGCAGTTCCGAGGACAGGGGCCACGAGCAGTACTTC.

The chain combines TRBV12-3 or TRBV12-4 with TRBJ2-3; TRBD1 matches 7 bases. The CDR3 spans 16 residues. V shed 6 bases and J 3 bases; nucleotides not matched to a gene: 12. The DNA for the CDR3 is TGTGCCAGCAGCTCACATAGGGGGCAGTTGACAGATACGCAGTATTTT. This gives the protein CASSSHRGQLTDTQYF.

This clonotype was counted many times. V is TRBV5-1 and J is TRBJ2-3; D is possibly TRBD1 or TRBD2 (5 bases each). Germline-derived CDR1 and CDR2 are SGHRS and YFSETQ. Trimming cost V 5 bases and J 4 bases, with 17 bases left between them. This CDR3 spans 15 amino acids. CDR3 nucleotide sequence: TGCGCCAGCAGAGCCCTAGGGACGAGGGCAGATACGCAGTATTTT. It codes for CASRALGTRADTQYF.

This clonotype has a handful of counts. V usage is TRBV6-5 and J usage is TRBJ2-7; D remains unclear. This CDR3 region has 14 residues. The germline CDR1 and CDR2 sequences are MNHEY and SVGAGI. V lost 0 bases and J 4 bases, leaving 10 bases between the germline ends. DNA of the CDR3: TGTGCCAGCAGTTACTCGGACCACAATTACGAGCAGTACTTC. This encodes CASSYSDHNYEQYF.

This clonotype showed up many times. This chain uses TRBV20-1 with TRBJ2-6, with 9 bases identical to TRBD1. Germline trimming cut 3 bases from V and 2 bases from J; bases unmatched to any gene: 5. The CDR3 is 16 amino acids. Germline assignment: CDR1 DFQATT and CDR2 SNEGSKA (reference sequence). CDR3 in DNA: TGCAGTGCTAGCGACGGGACAGGGACTGGGGCCAACGTCCTGACTTTC. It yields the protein CSASDGTGTGANVLTF.

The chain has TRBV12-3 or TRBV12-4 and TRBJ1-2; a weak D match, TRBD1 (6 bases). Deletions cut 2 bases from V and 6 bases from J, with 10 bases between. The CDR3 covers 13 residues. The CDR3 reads CASSLQGTDGYTF. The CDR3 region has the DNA TGTGCCAGCAGTTTACAGGGGACGGATGGCTACACCTTC.

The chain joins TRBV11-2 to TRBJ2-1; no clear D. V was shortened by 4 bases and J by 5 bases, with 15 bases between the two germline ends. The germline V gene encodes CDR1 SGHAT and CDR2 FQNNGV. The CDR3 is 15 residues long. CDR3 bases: TGTGCCAGCAGCTCATCGAGCTCCTTCAACAATGAGCAGTTCTTC. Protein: CASSSSSSFNNEQFF.

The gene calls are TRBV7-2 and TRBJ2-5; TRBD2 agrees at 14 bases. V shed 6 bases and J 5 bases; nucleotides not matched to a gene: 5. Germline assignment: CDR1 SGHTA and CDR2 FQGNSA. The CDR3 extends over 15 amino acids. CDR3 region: CASRTSGGAVETQYF. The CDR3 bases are TGTGCCAGCAGGACTAGCGGGGGGGCTGTGGAGACCCAGTACTTC.

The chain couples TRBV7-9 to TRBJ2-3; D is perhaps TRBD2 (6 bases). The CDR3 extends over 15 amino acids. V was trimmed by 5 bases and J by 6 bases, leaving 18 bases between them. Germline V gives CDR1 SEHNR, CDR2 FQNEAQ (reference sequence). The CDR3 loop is CASSRPGARPDTQYF. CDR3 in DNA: TGTGCCAGCAGCCGACCGGGAGCCAGACCGGATACGCAGTATTTT.

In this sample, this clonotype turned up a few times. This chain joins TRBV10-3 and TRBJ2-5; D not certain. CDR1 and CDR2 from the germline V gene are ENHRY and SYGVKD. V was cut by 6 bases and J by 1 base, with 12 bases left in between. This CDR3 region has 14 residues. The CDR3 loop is CAISTDWSQETQYF. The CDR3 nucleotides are TGTGCCATCAGCACCGACTGGTCCCAAGAGACCCAGTACTTC.

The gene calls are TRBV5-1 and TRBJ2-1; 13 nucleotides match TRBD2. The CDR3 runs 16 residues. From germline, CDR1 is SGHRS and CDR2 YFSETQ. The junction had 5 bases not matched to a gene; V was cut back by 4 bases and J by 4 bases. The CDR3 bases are TGCGCCAGCAGCCATGCACTAGCGGGGGGGTACAATGAGCAGTTCTTC. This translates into CASSHALAGGYNEQFF.

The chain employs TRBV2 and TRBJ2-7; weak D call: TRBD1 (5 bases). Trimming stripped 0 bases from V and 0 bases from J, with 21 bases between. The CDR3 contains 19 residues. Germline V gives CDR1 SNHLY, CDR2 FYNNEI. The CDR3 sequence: CASSEALPGWTLNSYEQYF. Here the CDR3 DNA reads TGTGCCAGCAGTGAAGCGCTCCCGGGTTGGACACTTAACTCCTACGAGCAGTACTTC.

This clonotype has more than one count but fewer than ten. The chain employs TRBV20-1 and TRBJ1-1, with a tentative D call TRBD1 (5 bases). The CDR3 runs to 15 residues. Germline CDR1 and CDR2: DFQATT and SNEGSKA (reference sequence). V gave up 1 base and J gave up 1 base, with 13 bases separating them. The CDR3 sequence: CSARVRRETNTEAFF. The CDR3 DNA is TGCAGTGCTAGAGTTCGCAGGGAGACGAACACTGAAGCTTTCTTT.

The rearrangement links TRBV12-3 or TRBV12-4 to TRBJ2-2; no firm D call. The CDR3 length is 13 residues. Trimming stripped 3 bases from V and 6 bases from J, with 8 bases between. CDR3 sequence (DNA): TGTGCCAGCAGTTTCTGGGCGGCCGGGGAGCTGTTTTTT. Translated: CASSFWAAGELFF.